The clone carrying this TCR beta chain was seen more than once but under ten times. Antigen: not known. The sample is drawn from a study of Graves' ophthalmopathy and Graves' hyperthyroidism. Notes on the study in general: The model's prediction of ophthalmopathy progression had 70.59% sensitivity and approximately 72% specificity. Blood also contained most of the expanded thyroid clonotypes above 0.001 frequency. Distinction of ophthalmopathy from stable hyperthyroidism by a 13-signature model reached about 87% sensitivity and approximately 81% specificity.

V was trimmed by 6 bases and J by 4 bases, leaving 15 bases between them. The CDR3 sequence is 14 residues long. RNA served as the template for amplifying TCR beta CDR3 regions. The library came from an HTBI-primed first-round RT-PCR and a second-round multiplex PCR. TCRdb re-called the multiplex PCR reads with MiXCR, one entry per CDR3 protein. The sample shows about 590,000 distinct CDR3 sequences, roughly 40% of them seen only once. Exclusion covered patients with other autoimmune diseases or uncontrolled infections (as well as pregnancy or lactation). The material sequenced was peripheral blood or thyroid tissue (not recorded which). The chain is built from TRBV12-3 or TRBV12-4 and TRBJ2-5, with D tentatively TRBD2 (5 bases). The sequence derives from an adult man with Graves' hyperthyroidism. The CDR3 nucleotides are TGTGCCAGCAGCGGAGCGGAGGTAGGAGAGACCCAGTACTTC. This gives the protein CASSGAEVGETQYF.